This TCR beta chain derives from a study of OX40 agonist ivuxolimab in advanced cancers. In its sample, this clone was seen once. Sequencing was performed with immunoSEQ multiplex PCR; in TCRdb, only in-frame clones are kept and a portion is missing. The profile shows 25,000 to 30,000 clones, 75% to 85% of them singletons. The V segment lost 7 bases and the J segment 5 bases; nucleotides outside the gene matches: 19. The CDR3 runs 17 residues. The germline V gene has CDR1 SNHLY and CDR2 FYNNEI. This specimen consisted of CD4+ or CD8+ T cells sorted from blood, obtained in a trial of the OX40 agonist ivuxolimab. The chain recombines TRBV2 with TRBJ1-2, with 7 bases lining up with TRBD1. The clonotype comes from an adult with an advanced solid tumor such as melanoma, head and neck, liver or kidney cancer. This CDR3 is CASTPSGVGGFSYGYTF. Here the CDR3 DNA reads TGTGCCAGCACTCCGTCGGGGGTAGGGGGCTTCTCATATGGCTACACCTTC.